This TCR beta chain was captured by sequencing in a study of Ad26.COV2.S vaccination and SARS-CoV-2 variants. At the level of the study: Administration of Ad26.COV2.S was intramuscular, either once or twice 56 days apart.

Of note for this clone: Antigen: not known.

Regarding treatment: over 15 received Ad26.COV2.S at low or high dose, single or two shots; about five received placebo; per-sample allocation not given. It was on day 63 after the first vaccine or placebo injection that samples were taken. Regarding the study as a whole: The breadth of spike-specific CD8+ and CD4+ T cell responses after vaccination was reportedly substantial.

Sequencing used immunoSEQ multiplex PCR; TCRdb keeps in-frame clones, though not all of them. Of about 420,000 clones listed, more than 75% were seen once; the top ten hold 3.6%. Source: peripheral blood, taken in a trial of Ad26.COV2.S vaccine versus placebo. The receptor was derived from a person aged 18 to 65 who received the Ad26.COV2.S COVID-19 vaccine or a placebo.

CDR3 in DNA: TGCAGTGCTAGTCGACAGGGGATGAGTGAAAAACTGTTTTTT. This encodes CSASRQGMSEKLFF. J is TRBJ1-4 and V is TRBV20-1, with TRBD1 identical over 8 bases. Germline assignment: CDR1 DFQATT and CDR2 SNEGSKA (reference sequence). V was clipped by 3 bases and J by 7 bases; unmatched bases: 7. CDR3 length: 14 amino acids.